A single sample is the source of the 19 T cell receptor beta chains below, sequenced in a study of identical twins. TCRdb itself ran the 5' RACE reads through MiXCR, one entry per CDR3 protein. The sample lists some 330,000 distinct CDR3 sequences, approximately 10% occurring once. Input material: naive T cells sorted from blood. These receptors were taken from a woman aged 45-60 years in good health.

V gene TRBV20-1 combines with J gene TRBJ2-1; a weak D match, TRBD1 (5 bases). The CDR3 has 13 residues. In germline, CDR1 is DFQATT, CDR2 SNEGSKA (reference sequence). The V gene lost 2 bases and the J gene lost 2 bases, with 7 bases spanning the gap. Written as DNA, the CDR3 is TGCAGTGCTAGACACAGGACCTACAATGAGCAGTTCTTC. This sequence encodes CSARHRTYNEQFF.

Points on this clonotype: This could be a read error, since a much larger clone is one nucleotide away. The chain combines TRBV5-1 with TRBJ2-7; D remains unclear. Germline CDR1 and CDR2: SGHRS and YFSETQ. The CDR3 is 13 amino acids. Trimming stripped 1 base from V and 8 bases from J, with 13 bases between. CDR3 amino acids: CASSLKPMFKQYF. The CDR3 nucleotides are TGCGCCAGCAGCTTGAAGCCCATGTTCAAGCAGTACTTC. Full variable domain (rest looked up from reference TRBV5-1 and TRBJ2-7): KAGVTQTPRYLIKTRGQQVTLSCSPISGHRSVSWYQQTPGQGLQFLFEYFSETQRNKGNFPGRFSGRQFSNSRSEMNVSTLELGDSALYLCASSLKPMFKQYFGPGTRLTVT.

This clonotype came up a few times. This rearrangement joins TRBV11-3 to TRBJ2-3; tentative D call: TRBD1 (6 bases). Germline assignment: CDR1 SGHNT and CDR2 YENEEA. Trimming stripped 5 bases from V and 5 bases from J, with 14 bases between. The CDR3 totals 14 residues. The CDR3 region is CASSPRTVLDTQYF. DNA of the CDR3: TGTGCCAGCAGCCCCAGGACAGTTTTAGATACGCAGTATTTT.

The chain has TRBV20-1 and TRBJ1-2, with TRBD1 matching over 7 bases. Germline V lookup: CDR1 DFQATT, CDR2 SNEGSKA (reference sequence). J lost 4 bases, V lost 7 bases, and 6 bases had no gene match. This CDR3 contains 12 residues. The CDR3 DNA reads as TGCAGTGTCCGAGGGGGCGCCTATGGCTACACCTTC. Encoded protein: CSVRGGAYGYTF.

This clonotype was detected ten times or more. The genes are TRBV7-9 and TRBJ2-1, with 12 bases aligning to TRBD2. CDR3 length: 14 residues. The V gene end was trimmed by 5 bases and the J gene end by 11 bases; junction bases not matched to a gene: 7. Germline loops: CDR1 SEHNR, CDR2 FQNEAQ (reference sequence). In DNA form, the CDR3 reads TGTGCCAGCAGCACAACTAGCGGGAGGCCCCAGCAGTTCTTC. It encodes CASSTTSGRPQQFF.

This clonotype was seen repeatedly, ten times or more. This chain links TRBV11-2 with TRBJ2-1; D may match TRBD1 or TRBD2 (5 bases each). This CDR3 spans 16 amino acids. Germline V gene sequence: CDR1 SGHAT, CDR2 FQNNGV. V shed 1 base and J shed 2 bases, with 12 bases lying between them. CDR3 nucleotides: TGTGCCAGCAGCTTAGGGGACCGGCAGGCCTACAATGAGCAGTTCTTC. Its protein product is CASSLGDRQAYNEQFF.

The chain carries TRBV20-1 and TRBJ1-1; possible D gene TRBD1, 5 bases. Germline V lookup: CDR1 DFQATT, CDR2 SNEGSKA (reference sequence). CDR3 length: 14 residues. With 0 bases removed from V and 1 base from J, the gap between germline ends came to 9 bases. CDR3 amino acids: CSAREPGRNTEAFF. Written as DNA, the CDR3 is TGCAGTGCTAGAGAACCAGGGAGGAACACTGAAGCTTTCTTT.

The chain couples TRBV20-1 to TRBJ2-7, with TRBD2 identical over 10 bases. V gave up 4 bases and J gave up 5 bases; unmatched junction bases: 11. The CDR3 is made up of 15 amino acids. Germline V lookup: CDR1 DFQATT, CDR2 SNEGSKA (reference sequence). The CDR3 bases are TGCAGTGCTATCTCGCTAGCGGGAGCATTCCACGAGCAGTACTTC. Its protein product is CSAISLAGAFHEQYF.

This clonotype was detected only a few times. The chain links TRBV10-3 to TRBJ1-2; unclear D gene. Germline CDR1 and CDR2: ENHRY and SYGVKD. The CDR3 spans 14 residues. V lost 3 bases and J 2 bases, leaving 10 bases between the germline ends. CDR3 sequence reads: CAISDHTRNYGYTF. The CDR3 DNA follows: TGTGCCATCAGTGATCATACCCGGAACTATGGCTACACCTTC.

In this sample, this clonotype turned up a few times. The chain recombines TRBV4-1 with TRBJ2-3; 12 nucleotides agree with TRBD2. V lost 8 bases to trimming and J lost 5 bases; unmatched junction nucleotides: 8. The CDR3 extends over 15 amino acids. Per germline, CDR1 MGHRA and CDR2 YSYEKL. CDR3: CASRGLAGLGDTQYF. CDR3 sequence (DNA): TGCGCCAGCCGAGGACTAGCGGGGCTCGGAGATACGCAGTATTTT.

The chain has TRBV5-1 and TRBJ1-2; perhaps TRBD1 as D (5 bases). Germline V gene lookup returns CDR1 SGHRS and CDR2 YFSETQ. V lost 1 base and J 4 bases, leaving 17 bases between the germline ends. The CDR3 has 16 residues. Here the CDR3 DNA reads TGCGCCAGCAGCTTGTCGGGGATGGGGCCGGGCTATGGCTACACCTTC. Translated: CASSLSGMGPGYGYTF.

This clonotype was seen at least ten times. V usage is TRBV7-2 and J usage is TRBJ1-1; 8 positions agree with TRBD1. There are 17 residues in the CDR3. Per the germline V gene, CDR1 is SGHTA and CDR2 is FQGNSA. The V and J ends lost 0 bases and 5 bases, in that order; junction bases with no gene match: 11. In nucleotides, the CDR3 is TGTGCCAGCAGCTTAGCAGGGGACAGGCTGAGGATGACTGAAGCTTTCTTT. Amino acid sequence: CASSLAGDRLRMTEAFF.

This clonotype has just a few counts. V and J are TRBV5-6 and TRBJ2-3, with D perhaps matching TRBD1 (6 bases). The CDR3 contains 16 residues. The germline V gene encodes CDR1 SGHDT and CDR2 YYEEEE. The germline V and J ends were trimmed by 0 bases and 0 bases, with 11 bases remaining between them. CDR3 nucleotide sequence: TGTGCCAGCAGCTTGGCTGGGACAACTAGCACAGATACGCAGTATTTT. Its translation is CASSLAGTTSTDTQYF.

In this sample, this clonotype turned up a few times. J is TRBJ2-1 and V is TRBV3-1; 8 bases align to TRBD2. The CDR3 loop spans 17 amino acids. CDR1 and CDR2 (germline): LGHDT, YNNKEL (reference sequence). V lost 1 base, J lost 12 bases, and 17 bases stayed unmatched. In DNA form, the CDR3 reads TGTGCCAGCAGCCAAGTTGCGGGGGGCGCGACGGGCGGGGGGCAGTTCTTC. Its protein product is CASSQVAGGATGGGQFF.

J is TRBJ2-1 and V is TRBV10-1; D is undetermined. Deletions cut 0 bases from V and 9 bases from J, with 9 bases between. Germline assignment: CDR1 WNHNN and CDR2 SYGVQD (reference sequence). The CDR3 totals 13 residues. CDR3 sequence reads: CASSESSLREQFF. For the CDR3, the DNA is TGCGCCAGCAGTGAGTCGAGTCTCCGTGAGCAGTTCTTC.

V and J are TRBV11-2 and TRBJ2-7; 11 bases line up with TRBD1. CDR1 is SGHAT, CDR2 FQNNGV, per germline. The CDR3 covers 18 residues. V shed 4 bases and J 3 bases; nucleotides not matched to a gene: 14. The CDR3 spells CASSSGTGGVGQNYEQYV. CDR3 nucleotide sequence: TGTGCCAGCAGCTCCGGGACAGGGGGAGTGGGCCAAAACTACGAGCAGTACGTC.

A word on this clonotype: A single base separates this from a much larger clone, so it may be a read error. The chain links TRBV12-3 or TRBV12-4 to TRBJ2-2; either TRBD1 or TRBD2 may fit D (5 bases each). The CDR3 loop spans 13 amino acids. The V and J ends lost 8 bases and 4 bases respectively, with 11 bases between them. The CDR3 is CASALGGTGELFF. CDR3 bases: TGTGCCAGCGCCCTTGGGGGCACCGGGGAGCTGTTTTTT.

The CDR3 loop is CASSSAGTIQETQYF. CDR3 nucleotide sequence: TGTGCCAGCAGCTCTGCCGGGACTATTCAAGAGACCCAGTACTTC. V usage is TRBV3-1 and J usage is TRBJ2-5; TRBD2 matches at 7 bases. Germline-derived CDR1 and CDR2 are LGHDT and YNNKEL (reference sequence). The CDR3 consists of 15 residues. Trimming removed 5 bases from V and 2 bases from J; junction bases left unmatched: 8.

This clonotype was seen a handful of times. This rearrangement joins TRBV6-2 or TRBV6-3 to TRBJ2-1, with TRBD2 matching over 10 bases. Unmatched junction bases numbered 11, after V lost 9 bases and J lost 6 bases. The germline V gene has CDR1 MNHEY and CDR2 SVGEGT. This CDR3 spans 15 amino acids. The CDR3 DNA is TGTGCCAGGGGGCTTAGCGGGAGGCTCCGCAATGAGCAGTTCTTC. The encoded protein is CARGLSGRLRNEQFF.